A selection of T cell receptor beta chains follows, all from one sample in a study of T cell responses to AZD1222 COVID-19 vaccine. Some clones are missing from TCRdb's copy, which holds only in-frame ones; the method was immunoSEQ multiplex PCR. The repertoire holds 100,000 or so clones, with approximately 92% as singletons. Sequenced here: peripheral blood, sampled 28 days after the second AZD1222 dose. The receptor source for this set is an adult who received the AZD1222 COVID-19 vaccine. Each CDR3 is given with its conserved first and last residue. D genes are given only for firm matches. Clone size appears in some rows only: once, few, many, or a class for an expanded clone.

J gene	V gene	D gene	clone size	CDR3 DNA	CDR3 protein
TRBJ1-1	TRBV27	-	once	TGTGCCAGCAGTTTAGTTGGACAGTCTGCTGTAACTGAAGCTTTCTTT	CASSLVGQSAVTEAFF
TRBJ2-7	TRBV4-1	-	-	TGCGCCAGCAGCCGCACCCAACAGGGCTTATACTCCTACGAGCAGTACTTC	CASSRTQQGLYSYEQYF
TRBJ2-3	TRBV5-8	-	-	TGTGCCAGCAGCTTCATTAGTAGCGGTCTTAGCACAGATACGCAGTATTTT	CASSFISSGLSTDTQYF
TRBJ1-4	TRBV6-1	TRBD1	few	TGTGCCAGCAGTGAAAGGAAGGGGGCGGGTAATGAAAAACTGTTTTTT	CASSERKGAGNEKLFF
TRBJ2-7	TRBV2	TRBD2	-	TGTGCCAGCAGAGGACCGACTAGCCTACCCTACGAGCAGTACTTC	CASRGPTSLPYEQYF
TRBJ2-7	TRBV5-1	TRBD2	-	TGCGCCAGCAGCTTGGTTCTAGCGGGAGTCCCGGGCGAGCAGTACTTC	CASSLVLAGVPGEQYF
TRBJ2-7	TRBV9	-	-	TGTGCCAGCAGCGTAGCTCAGGGTTACGAGCAGTACTTC	CASSVAQGYEQYF
TRBJ2-1	TRBV4-3	-	-	TGCGCCAGCAGCCAAGAAAGGGGGGTGACGAGTGTATCCTACAATGAGCAGTTCTTC	CASSQERGVTSVSYNEQFF
TRBJ1-1	TRBV5-1	-	once	TGCGCCAGCAGCTTTTCTGGTGAAGCTTTCTTT	CASSFSGEAFF
TRBJ2-7	TRBV30	-	-	TGTGCCTGGAGTGTACCCGACTACGAGCAGTACTTC	CAWSVPDYEQYF
TRBJ2-7	TRBV2	-	-	TGTGCCAGCAGTGGGGGGTTGCTGGGGGAGCAGTACTTC	CASSGGLLGEQYF
TRBJ2-3	TRBV5-1	-	-	TGCGCCAGCAGCTTGGACCTATTGACCACAGATACGCAGTATTTT	CASSLDLLTTDTQYF